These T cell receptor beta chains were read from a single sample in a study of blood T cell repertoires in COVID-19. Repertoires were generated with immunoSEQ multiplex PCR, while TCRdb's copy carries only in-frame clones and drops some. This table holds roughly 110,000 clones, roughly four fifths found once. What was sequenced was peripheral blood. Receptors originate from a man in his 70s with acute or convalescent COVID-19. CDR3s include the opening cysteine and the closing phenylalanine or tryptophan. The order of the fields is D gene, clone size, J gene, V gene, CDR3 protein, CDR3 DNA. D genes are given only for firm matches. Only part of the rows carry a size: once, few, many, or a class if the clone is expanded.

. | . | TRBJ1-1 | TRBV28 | CASSLGRNTEAFF | TGTGCCAGCAGTTTAGGGCGGAACACTGAAGCTTTCTTT
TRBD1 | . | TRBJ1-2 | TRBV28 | CASSPGTVVYGYTF | TGTGCCAGCAGCCCCGGGACAGTGGTCTATGGCTACACCTTC
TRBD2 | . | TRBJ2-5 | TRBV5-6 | CASSLPGLAGVQETQYF | TGTGCCAGCAGCTTGCCGGGACTAGCGGGAGTGCAAGAGACCCAGTACTTC
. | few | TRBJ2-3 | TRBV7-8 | CASSLRLTDTQYF | TGTGCCAGCAGCCTACGACTCACAGATACGCAGTATTTT
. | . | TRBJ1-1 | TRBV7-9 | CASSKSMNTEAFF | TGTGCCAGCAGCAAATCAATGAACACTGAAGCTTTCTTT
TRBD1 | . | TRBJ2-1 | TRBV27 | CASSLLQGQGNNEQFF | TGTGCCAGCAGTCTACTTCAGGGACAGGGTAACAATGAGCAGTTCTTC
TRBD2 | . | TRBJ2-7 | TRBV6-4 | CASRITSGRHQGPYEQYF | TGTGCCAGCAGAATCACTAGCGGGAGACATCAAGGGCCCTACGAGCAGTACTTC
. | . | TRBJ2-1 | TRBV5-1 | CASSLGNSYNEQFF | TGCGCCAGCAGCTTGGGTAACTCCTACAATGAGCAGTTCTTC
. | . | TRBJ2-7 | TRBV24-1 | CATRGDTYEQYF | TGTGCCACCAGGGGAGACACCTACGAGCAGTACTTC
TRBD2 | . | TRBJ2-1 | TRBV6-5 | CASSQGLANEQFF | TGTGCCAGCAGCCAGGGACTAGCCAATGAGCAGTTCTTC
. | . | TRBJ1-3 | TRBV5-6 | CASSPRGISGNTIYF | TGTGCCAGCAGCCCCCGAGGCATCTCTGGAAACACCATATATTTT
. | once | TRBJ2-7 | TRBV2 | CASTLRPYEQYF | TGTGCCAGCACTCTACGCCCCTACGAGCAGTACTTC
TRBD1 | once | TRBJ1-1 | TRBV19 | CASSSLTPGTGGTEAFF | TGTGCCAGTAGTTCACTCACCCCCGGGACAGGGGGGACTGAAGCTTTCTTT
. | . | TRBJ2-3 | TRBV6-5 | CALRSTSTDTQYF | TGTGCCTTGAGGAGTACCAGCACAGATACGCAGTATTTT
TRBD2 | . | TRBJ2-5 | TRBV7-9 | CASSLTAGSGVMTQYF | TGTGCCAGCAGCTTAACCGCCGGCAGCGGGGTGATGACCCAGTACTTC
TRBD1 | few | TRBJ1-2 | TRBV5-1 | CASSGGTGFYGYTF | TGCGCCAGCAGCGGGGGGACAGGCTTCTATGGCTACACCTTC
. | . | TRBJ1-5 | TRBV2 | CASKGQPQPQHF | TGTGCCAGCAAGGGGCAGCCACAGCCCCAGCATTTT
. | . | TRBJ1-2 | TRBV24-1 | CATSPGQIYGYTF | TGTGCCACCAGTCCCGGACAGATCTATGGCTACACCTTC
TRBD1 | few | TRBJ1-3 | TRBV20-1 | CSASYRDRLRNTIYF | TGCAGTGCTAGTTACAGGGACAGATTAAGAAACACCATATATTTT
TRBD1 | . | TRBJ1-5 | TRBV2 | CASSDRQGARSNQPQHF | TGTGCCAGCAGTGACCGGCAGGGGGCTAGGAGCAATCAGCCCCAGCATTTT
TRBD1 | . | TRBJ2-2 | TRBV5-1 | CASSFRRTGTGELFF | TGCGCCAGCAGCTTCAGAAGGACAGGGACCGGGGAGCTGTTTTTT
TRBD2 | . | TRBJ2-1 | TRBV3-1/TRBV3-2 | CASSPRLAGDYNEQFF | TGTGCCAGCAGCCCCCGACTAGCGGGGGATTACAATGAGCAGTTCTTC
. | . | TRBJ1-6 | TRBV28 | CASSVPAGVLHF | TGTGCCAGCAGTGTGCCCGCGGGGGTCCTCCACTTT
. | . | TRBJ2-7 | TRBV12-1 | CASSFEGGYF | TGTGCCAGCAGCTTTGAAGGGGGGTACTTC
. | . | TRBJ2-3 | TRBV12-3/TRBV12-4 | CASSWRQDTQYF | TGTGCCAGCAGTTGGCGGCAAGATACGCAGTATTTT
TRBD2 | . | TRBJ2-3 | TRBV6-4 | CASSTSGGTDTQYF | TGTGCCAGCAGTACGAGCGGGGGAACAGATACGCAGTATTTT
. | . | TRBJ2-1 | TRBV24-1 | CATTGGQGSNEQFF | TGTGCCACCACCGGGGGGCAGGGGTCTAATGAGCAGTTCTTC
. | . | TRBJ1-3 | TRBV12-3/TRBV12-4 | CASSLNRRNTIYF | TGTGCCAGCAGTTTAAATCGGCGGAACACCATATATTTT
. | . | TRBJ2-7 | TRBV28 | CASRVGAAGELVQYF | TGTGCCAGCAGGGTCGGAGCGGCAGGGGAGCTTGTGCAGTACTTC
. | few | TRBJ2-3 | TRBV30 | CAWSRRTVTDTQYF | TGTGCCTGGAGTCGGCGGACAGTCACAGATACGCAGTATTTT
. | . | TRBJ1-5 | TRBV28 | CASTPGGARQPQHF | TGTGCCAGCACCCCCGGGGGGGCGCGTCAGCCCCAGCATTTT
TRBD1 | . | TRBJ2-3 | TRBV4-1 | CASSQPGQQADTQYF | TGCGCCAGCAGCCAACCGGGACAGCAAGCAGATACGCAGTATTTT
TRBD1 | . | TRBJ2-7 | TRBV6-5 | CASSKPGTGAYEQYF | TGTGCCAGCAGTAAGCCCGGGACAGGGGCCTACGAGCAGTACTTC
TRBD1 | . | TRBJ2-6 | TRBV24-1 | CATSEGQGSGANVLTF | TGTGCCACCAGTGAGGGACAGGGCTCTGGGGCCAACGTCCTGACTTTC
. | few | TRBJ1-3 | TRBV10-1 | CDSSECTGGSGNTIYF | TGCGACAGCAGTGAATGTACCGGCGGCTCTGGAAACACCATATATTTT
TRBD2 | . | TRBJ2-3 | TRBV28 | CASSLGLAASTDTQYF | TGTGCCAGCAGTCTTGGACTAGCAGCTAGCACAGATACGCAGTATTTT
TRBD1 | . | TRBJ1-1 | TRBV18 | CASSQGTGVAEAFF | TGTGCCAGCTCACAGGGGACAGGGGTCGCTGAAGCTTTCTTT
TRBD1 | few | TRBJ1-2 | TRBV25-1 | CASSEQQGNYGYTF | TGTGCCAGCAGTGAGCAACAGGGGAACTATGGCTACACCTTC
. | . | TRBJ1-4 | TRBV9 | CASSARGSTTNEKLFF | TGTGCCAGCAGCGCAAGGGGAAGCACAACTAATGAAAAACTGTTTTTT
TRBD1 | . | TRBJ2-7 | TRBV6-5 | CASGFRTGVAYEQYF | TGTGCCAGCGGGTTCCGGACAGGGGTTGCCTACGAGCAGTACTTC
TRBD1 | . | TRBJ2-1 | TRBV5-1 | CASSPGQGAENEQFF | TGCGCCAGCAGCCCAGGACAGGGGGCAGAAAATGAGCAGTTCTTC
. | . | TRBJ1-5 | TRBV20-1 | CSAPHQPQHF | TGCAGTGCTCCACACCAGCCCCAGCATTTT
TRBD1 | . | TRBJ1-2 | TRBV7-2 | CASRQGQLFNYGYTF | TGTGCCAGCAGACAGGGACAGTTATTTAACTATGGCTACACCTTC
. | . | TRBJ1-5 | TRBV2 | CASSESGNTNQPQHF | TGTGCCAGCAGTGAGTCAGGGAACACCAATCAGCCCCAGCATTTT
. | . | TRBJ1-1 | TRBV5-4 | CASSLETGNTEAFF | TGTGCCAGCAGCTTGGAGACAGGGAACACTGAAGCTTTCTTT
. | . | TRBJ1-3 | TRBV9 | CASSVVAAGNTIYF | TGTGCCAGCAGCGTAGTGGCTGCTGGAAACACCATATATTTT
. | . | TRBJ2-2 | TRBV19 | CASRSDKFPANTGELFF | TGTGCCAGTAGGTCCGACAAGTTCCCAGCGAACACCGGGGAGCTGTTTTTT
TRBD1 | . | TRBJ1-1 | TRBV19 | CASSTWDRGRVGTEAFF | TGTGCCAGTAGTACCTGGGACAGGGGGCGCGTCGGCACTGAAGCTTTCTTT
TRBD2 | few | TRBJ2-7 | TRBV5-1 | CASSLAGGLFYEQYF | TGCGCCAGCAGCTTAGCGGGGGGCCTTTTCTACGAGCAGTACTTC
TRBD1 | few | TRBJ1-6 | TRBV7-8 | CASSLEGQGLNSPLHF | TGTGCCAGCAGCTTAGAGGGACAGGGGTTGAATTCACCCCTCCACTTT
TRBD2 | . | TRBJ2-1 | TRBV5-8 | CASSLELAGGQEQFF | TGTGCCAGCAGCTTGGAACTAGCGGGGGGGCAGGAGCAGTTCTTC
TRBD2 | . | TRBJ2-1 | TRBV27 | CASSGGLAGLNEQFF | TGTGCCAGCAGCGGCGGACTAGCGGGCCTCAATGAGCAGTTCTTC
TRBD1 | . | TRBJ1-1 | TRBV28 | CASTDRGRVTEAFF | TGTGCCAGCACCGACAGGGGAAGAGTCACTGAAGCTTTCTTT
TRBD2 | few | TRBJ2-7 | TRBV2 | CASSISGGQAYEQYF | TGTGCCAGCAGCATTAGCGGGGGGCAAGCCTACGAGCAGTACTTC
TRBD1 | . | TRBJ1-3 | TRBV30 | CAWKLAGTALNF | TGTGCCTGGAAGTTAGCCGGGACAGCCTTGAATTTT